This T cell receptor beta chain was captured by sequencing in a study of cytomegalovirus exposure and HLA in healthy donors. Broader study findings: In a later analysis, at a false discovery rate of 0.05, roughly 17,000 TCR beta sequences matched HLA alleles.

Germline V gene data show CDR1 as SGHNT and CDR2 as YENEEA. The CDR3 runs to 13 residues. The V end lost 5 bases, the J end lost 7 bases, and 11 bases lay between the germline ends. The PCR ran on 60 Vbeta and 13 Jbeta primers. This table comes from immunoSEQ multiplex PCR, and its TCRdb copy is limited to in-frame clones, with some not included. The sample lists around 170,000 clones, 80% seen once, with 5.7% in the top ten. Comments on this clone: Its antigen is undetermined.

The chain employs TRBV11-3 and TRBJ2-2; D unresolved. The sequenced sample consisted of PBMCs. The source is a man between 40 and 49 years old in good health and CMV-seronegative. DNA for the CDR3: TGTGCCAGCAGCCAGCTAGTTATCGGGGAGCTGTTTTTT. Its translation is CASSQLVIGELFF.